The 22 T cell receptor beta chains reported below all come from one sample, sequenced in a study of OX40 agonist ivuxolimab in advanced cancers. Produced via immunoSEQ multiplex PCR; TCRdb's table is partial and in-frame only. The sample shows tens of thousands of clones, approximately 83% of them seen only once. Sequencing was performed on CD4+ or CD8+ T cells sorted from blood, taken in a trial of the OX40 agonist ivuxolimab. The receptors originated from an adult with an advanced solid tumor such as melanoma, head and neck, liver or kidney cancer.

The V call is TRBV5-1, the J call TRBJ2-3, with a tentative D call TRBD1 (5 bases). This CDR3 contains 15 residues. Trimming left V 0 bases short and J 3 bases short, with 11 bases between. The germline gives CDR1 SGHRS, CDR2 YFSETQ. The CDR3 is CASSLEGAETDTQYF. DNA for the CDR3: TGCGCCAGCAGCTTGGAAGGGGCTGAGACAGATACGCAGTATTTT.

The genes are TRBV7-9 and TRBJ2-7; 7 nucleotides agree with TRBD1. Looked up from germline, CDR1 is SEHNR and CDR2 is FQNEAQ (reference sequence). With 4 bases clipped from V and 6 bases from J, the junction kept 6 bases outside the gene matches. The CDR3 totals 13 residues. The chain's CDR3 is CASSYTGVGEQYF. CDR3 bases: TGTGCCAGCAGCTACACAGGGGTGGGCGAGCAGTACTTC.

This chain links TRBV27 with TRBJ2-7, with D unclear. Germline loops: CDR1 MNHEY, CDR2 SMNVEV (reference sequence). V lost 4 bases to trimming and J lost 5 bases, with 15 bases between them. The CDR3 has 14 residues. DNA for the CDR3: TGTGCCAGCAGTTCGGGCCCAAGGGTCAACGAGCAGTACTTC. As protein: CASSSGPRVNEQYF.

The rearrangement links TRBV5-1 to TRBJ2-1; 7 bases match TRBD2. The CDR3 is made up of 18 amino acids. V lost 4 bases to trimming and J lost 7 bases; unmatched junction nucleotides: 20. Germline loops: CDR1 SGHRS, CDR2 YFSETQ. CDR3 DNA sequence: TGCGCCAGCAGCCTTTACCCCCCATGGACCGACGGGGGGAATGAGCAGTTCTTC. The encoded protein is CASSLYPPWTDGGNEQFF.

V gene TRBV21-1 combines with J gene TRBJ1-3; no check of the table's D call, TRBD1, against the DNA was made. TRBV21-1 constitutes a pseudogene. This CDR3 is 15 amino acids long. The CDR3: CASSKRRGRGNTIYF. CDR3 DNA sequence: TGTGCCAGCAGCAAACGCAGGGGGCGAGGAAACACCATATATTTT.

The chain combines TRBV5-4 with TRBJ2-7; TRBD2 matches at 8 bases. Trimming removed 4 bases from V and 7 bases from J; junction bases left unmatched: 16. The germline gives CDR1 SGHNT, CDR2 YYREEE (reference sequence). The CDR3 is 16 amino acids. CDR3 DNA sequence: TGTGCCAGCAGCCGGCTGGGTCGGGAGGGCCTGGAGGAGCAGTACTTC. Amino acids: CASSRLGREGLEEQYF.

This chain connects TRBV5-1 to TRBJ2-1; the D gene could be TRBD1 or TRBD2 (5 bases each). This CDR3 spans 13 amino acids. V dropped 3 bases and J dropped 6 bases, with 10 bases sitting between them. CDR1 is SGHRS and CDR2 is YFSETQ in the germline V gene. CDR3 sequence reads: CASSWGWGNEQFF. CDR3 in DNA: TGCGCCAGCAGCTGGGGGTGGGGCAATGAGCAGTTCTTC.

V and J are TRBV6-1 and TRBJ2-7; D is ambiguous. Germline V lookup: CDR1 MNHNS, CDR2 SASEGT. The ends were cut back, 6 bases at V and 0 bases at J, with 12 bases in the middle. The CDR3 totals 14 residues. CDR3 DNA: TGTGCCAGCAGCTTAGGACCCATCTCCTACGAGCAGTACTTC. This encodes CASSLGPISYEQYF.

This sequence joins TRBV5-6 and TRBJ2-1, with 9 bases that match TRBD1. V shed 4 bases, J shed 9 bases, and the junction held 14 bases outside the gene matches. Germline lookup yields CDR1 SGHDT and CDR2 YYEEEE. The CDR3 is 16 residues long. For the CDR3, the DNA is TGTGCCAGCAGCCCGAAGGGACAGGGTCGGGGCGTTGAGCAGTTCTTC. It yields the protein CASSPKGQGRGVEQFF. Based on the CDR3 plus reference TRBV5-6 and TRBJ2-1, the full variable domain is DAGVTQSPTHLIKTRGQQVTLRCSPKSGHDTVSWYQQALGQGPQFIFQYYEEEERQRGNFPDRFSGHQFPNYSSELNVNALLLGDSALYLCASSPKGQGRGVEQFFGPGTRLTVL.

This clone has only a few counts. The gene calls are TRBV2 and TRBJ1-1; 7 bases match TRBD1. This CDR3 is built from 13 residues. V was clipped by 8 bases and J by 0 bases; unmatched bases: 3. Germline assignment: CDR1 SNHLY and CDR2 FYNNEI. The DNA for the CDR3 is TGTGCCAGCGGCGACAGGGTGAACACTGAAGCTTTCTTT. Its translation: CASGDRVNTEAFF.

Only one count was recorded for this clone. The chain has TRBV29-1 and TRBJ2-1; a weak D match, TRBD1 (6 bases). The germline V gene encodes CDR1 SQVTM and CDR2 ANQGSEA. The V end was cut by 4 bases, the J end by 8 bases, with 21 bases between. The CDR3 is 15 amino acids. The CDR3 nucleotides are TGCAGCGTTGTCTTTGGGGACACAACATGGGATGAGCAGTTCTTC. Protein: CSVVFGDTTWDEQFF.

The chain uses TRBV27 and TRBJ1-5, with D unclear. The germline V gene encodes CDR1 MNHEY and CDR2 SMNVEV (reference sequence). V was trimmed by 6 bases and J by 1 base, leaving 13 bases between them. This CDR3 contains 15 residues. This chain's CDR3 is CASRRSAPSNQPQHF. CDR3 DNA sequence: TGTGCCAGCAGGAGGTCAGCGCCGAGCAATCAGCCCCAGCATTTT.

The chain links TRBV29-1 to TRBJ2-1; possible D gene TRBD2, 5 bases. This CDR3 is built from 11 residues. From germline, CDR1 is SQVTM and CDR2 ANQGSEA. The CDR3 DNA sequence: TGCAAGGTGCGGGCTAGCAATGAGCAGTTCTTC. Protein product: CKVRASNEQFF.

The V call is TRBV15, the J call TRBJ1-6; unclear D gene. Deletions cut 5 bases from V and 10 bases from J, with 12 bases between. The CDR3 loop spans 13 amino acids. CDR1 LNHNV and CDR2 YYDKDF come from the germline V gene (reference sequence). CDR3 nucleotide sequence: TGTGCCACCAGCGGGAGCCGGGGATCACCCCTCCACTTT. Its protein is CATSGSRGSPLHF.

The rearrangement joins TRBV27 to TRBJ2-7, with 8 bases that match TRBD1. V shed 3 bases, J shed 7 bases, and the junction held 8 bases outside the gene matches. Per germline, CDR1 MNHEY and CDR2 SMNVEV (reference sequence). The CDR3 extends over 14 amino acids. The CDR3 nucleotides are TGTGCCAGCAGTTTTCGTCAGGGGGCATGGGAGCAGTACTTC. Protein product: CASSFRQGAWEQYF.

The chain combines TRBV15 with TRBJ2-4, with D hard to call. V was trimmed by 1 base and J by 8 bases, leaving 6 bases between them. The CDR3 totals 12 residues. CDR1 is LNHNV, CDR2 YYDKDF, per germline (reference sequence). The CDR3 sequence is CATSRATDIQYF. The CDR3 DNA reads TGTGCCACCAGCAGAGCTACGGACATTCAGTACTTC.

The gene calls are TRBV7-9 and TRBJ1-1; D unresolved. Trimming stripped 4 bases from V and 3 bases from J, with 18 bases between. There are 16 residues in the CDR3. Germline CDR1 and CDR2: SEHNR and FQNEAQ (reference sequence). The CDR3 protein is CASSSSRPLSDTEAFF. The CDR3 DNA sequence: TGTGCCAGCAGCTCCAGCAGGCCTTTATCCGACACTGAAGCTTTCTTT.

V usage is TRBV28 and J usage is TRBJ1-2; D uncertain. V lost 2 bases, J lost 4 bases, and 14 bases lay in between. The CDR3 covers 15 residues. Per the germline V gene, CDR1 is MDHEN and CDR2 is SYDVKM. CDR3: CASSLVAGELYGYTF. CDR3 coding DNA: TGTGCCAGCAGTTTAGTCGCAGGAGAACTCTATGGCTACACCTTC.

This clone came up a few times. The CDR3 here is CASSATSGIYEQYF. For the CDR3, the DNA is TGTGCCAGCAGCGCAACTAGCGGGATATACGAGCAGTACTTC. The J gene is TRBJ2-7, the V gene TRBV5-5; 10 positions agree with TRBD2. CDR1 and CDR2 from the germline V gene are SGHKS and YYEKEE (reference sequence). V lost 4 bases, J lost 4 bases, and 5 bases stayed unmatched. CDR3 length equals 14 residues. The variable domain in full, completed from reference TRBV5-5 and TRBJ2-7, reads DAGVTQSPTHLIKTRGQQVTLRCSPISGHKSVSWYQQVLGQGPQFIFQYYEKEERGRGNFPDRFSARQFPNYSSELNVNALLLGDSALYLCASSATSGIYEQYFGPGTRLTVT.

The chain links TRBV11-2 to TRBJ2-7; D is unresolved. V was shortened by 7 bases and J by 2 bases, with 18 bases between the two germline ends. CDR1 is SGHAT, CDR2 FQNNGV, per germline. The CDR3 is 15 residues long. The CDR3 DNA reads as TGTGCCAGCACGGCCGCCCCGCTGAACACCTACGAGCAGTACTTC. Translated: CASTAAPLNTYEQYF.

V gene TRBV7-9 combines with J gene TRBJ2-1; 13 bases are a match to TRBD2. Germline-derived CDR1 and CDR2 are SEHNR and FQNEAQ (reference sequence). J gave up 7 bases and V 5 bases, and 8 bases lay outside the gene matches. This CDR3 comprises 16 residues. The CDR3 spells CASSPSTSGGRNEQFF. The CDR3 DNA follows: TGTGCCAGCAGCCCCTCGACTAGCGGGGGGCGGAATGAGCAGTTCTTC.

V usage is TRBV30 and J usage is TRBJ1-6; D gene unclear. With 0 bases removed from V and 6 bases from J, the gap between germline ends came to 12 bases. The CDR3 is made up of 15 amino acids. The germline V gene encodes CDR1 GTSNPN and CDR2 SVGIG (reference sequence). The CDR3 DNA is TGTGCCTGGAGTGTACTTCAACTCCGTAATTCACCCCTCCACTTT. Translated: CAWSVLQLRNSPLHF.